This entry lists 25 T cell receptor beta chains sequenced from one sample in a study of glioma-infiltrating T cells after dendritic cell vaccination. Indicated time point: after dendritic cell vaccination, including at tumor progression/relapse. Profiling relied on immunoSEQ multiplex PCR, and the TCRdb table lists in-frame clones only, not all of them. Among over 90,000 clones listed, approximately 84% were seen once. The specimen was blood, collected after dendritic cell vaccination. The receptors stem from a human donor with glioblastoma.

This chain connects TRBV7-2 to TRBJ1-3; D gene ambiguous. This CDR3 spans 16 amino acids. V was cut by 5 bases and J by 0 bases, with 14 bases left in between. Germline loops: CDR1 SGHTA, CDR2 FQGNSA. CDR3 in amino acids: CASSPRPRFSGNTIYF. The DNA for the CDR3 is TGTGCCAGCAGCCCCCGCCCCCGGTTCTCTGGAAACACCATATATTTT.

This clone was observed a handful of times. This rearrangement joins TRBV28 to TRBJ2-7; possibly TRBD2 for D (5 bases). The length of the CDR3 is 12 residues. V lost 3 bases and J lost 4, with 7 bases in between. Germline CDR1 MDHEN, CDR2 SYDVKM. The chain's CDR3 is CASSFGRYEQYF. In nucleotides, the CDR3 is TGTGCCAGCAGTTTTGGGAGATACGAGCAGTACTTC. The entire variable domain, with the rest obtained from reference TRBV28 and TRBJ2-7, is as follows: DVKVTQSSRYLVKRTGEKVFLECVQDMDHENMFWYRQDPGLGLRLIYFSYDVKMKEKGDIPEGYSVSREKKERFSLILESASTNQTSMYLCASSFGRYEQYFGPGTRLTVT.

V and J are TRBV9 and TRBJ2-1, with 8 bases identical to TRBD2. Germline CDR1 is SGDLS and CDR2 is YYNGEE. The CDR3 is 14 amino acids. V shed 4 bases, J shed 8 bases, and the junction held 8 bases outside the gene matches. The CDR3 sequence: CASSTTGGRYEQFF. CDR3 nucleotides: TGTGCCAGCAGCACGACGGGAGGGAGGTATGAGCAGTTCTTC. The full variable domain, rest sourced from reference TRBV9 and TRBJ2-1, is DSGVTQTPKHLITATGQRVTLRCSPRSGDLSVYWYQQSLDQGLQFLIQYYNGEERAKGNILERFSAQQFPDLHSELNLSSLELGDSALYFCASSTTGGRYEQFFGPGTRLTVL.

The chain joins TRBV6-6 to TRBJ2-2; 7 bases are a match to TRBD2. The germline CDR1 and CDR2 sequences are MNHNY and SVGAGI (reference sequence). The CDR3 length is 11 residues. The V segment lost 6 bases and the J segment 8 bases; nucleotides outside the gene matches: 0. CDR3: CASRGGGELFF. DNA of the CDR3: TGTGCCAGCAGGGGAGGGGGGGAGCTGTTTTTT.

V and J are TRBV5-6 and TRBJ1-1, with 7 nucleotides matching TRBD1. Germline V CDR1 and CDR2: SGHDT, YYEEEE. This CDR3 is 14 amino acids long. V trimming: 4 bases; J trimming: 4 bases; junction bases outside the gene matches: 7. The CDR3 is CASSRQGLTTEAFF. CDR3 nucleotides: TGTGCCAGCAGCAGACAGGGTTTGACCACTGAAGCTTTCTTT. The entire variable domain, with the rest obtained from reference TRBV5-6 and TRBJ1-1, is as follows: DAGVTQSPTHLIKTRGQQVTLRCSPKSGHDTVSWYQQALGQGPQFIFQYYEEEERQRGNFPDRFSGHQFPNYSSELNVNALLLGDSALYLCASSRQGLTTEAFFGQGTRLTVV.

This clone was recorded a few times. This chain connects TRBV5-6 to TRBJ1-2, with 10 positions matching TRBD1. The V gene end was trimmed by 4 bases and the J gene end by 10 bases; junction bases not matched to a gene: 10. Per the germline V gene, CDR1 is SGHDT and CDR2 is YYEEEE. This CDR3 spans 14 amino acids. CDR3 in DNA: TGTGCCAGCAGCCCAGAGGGACAGGGGCAGGTCTACACCTTC. Amino acid sequence: CASSPEGQGQVYTF.

This chain joins TRBV4-1 and TRBJ1-2; 8 positions match TRBD1. Germline-derived CDR1 and CDR2 are MGHRA and YSYEKL. After removal of 2 bases from V and 3 bases from J, the junction contained 11 bases not matched to a gene. The CDR3 sequence is 17 residues long. CDR3 DNA: TGCGCCAGCAGCCAATTCGGTCAGGGGGCCGGAGACTATGGCTACACCTTC. Its translation is CASSQFGQGAGDYGYTF.

This clone occurred many times. The chain uses TRBV7-3 and TRBJ2-2; D perhaps matches TRBD2 (5 bases). Germline V gene lookup returns CDR1 SGHTA and CDR2 FQGTGA. The CDR3 has 14 residues. The V end lost 5 bases, the J end lost 5 bases, and 12 bases lay between the germline ends. The DNA of the CDR3 is TGTGCCAGCAGCCCTACTAGTGATACCGGGGAGCTGTTTTTT. It codes for CASSPTSDTGELFF.

The V gene is TRBV5-1, the J gene TRBJ1-1; D is ambiguous. Germline CDR1 reads SGHRS; CDR2 reads YFSETQ. The V end lost 1 base, the J end lost 3 bases, and 19 bases lay between the germline ends. This CDR3 has 17 amino acids. CDR3 in DNA: TGCGCCAGCAGCTTGTGGGGAGTGGCAGTCGGGGACACTGAAGCTTTCTTT. Protein sequence: CASSLWGVAVGDTEAFF. The full variable domain, with the rest looked up from reference TRBV5-1 and TRBJ1-1, is KAGVTQTPRYLIKTRGQQVTLSCSPISGHRSVSWYQQTPGQGLQFLFEYFSETQRNKGNFPGRFSGRQFSNSRSEMNVSTLELGDSALYLCASSLWGVAVGDTEAFFGQGTRLTVV.

The chain links TRBV9 to TRBJ2-7, with D maybe TRBD2 (5 bases). This CDR3 comprises 14 residues. Germline lookup yields CDR1 SGDLS and CDR2 YYNGEE. Trimming took 2 bases from V and 4 from J, leaving 13 bases between them. CDR3 loop: CASSVGVLGYEQYF. The DNA for the CDR3 is TGTGCCAGCAGCGTCGGGGTCCTCGGGTACGAGCAGTACTTC.

This clone was counted a few times. The J gene is TRBJ2-3, the V gene TRBV7-3, with D possibly being TRBD2 (6 bases). CDR3 size: 14 residues. Trimming removed 5 bases at V and 5 bases at J, with 14 bases between. Per germline, CDR1 SGHTA and CDR2 FQGTGA. The chain's CDR3 is CASSPDYGLDTQYF. The CDR3 DNA is TGTGCCAGCAGCCCGGACTATGGTCTAGATACGCAGTATTTT.

The V gene is TRBV30, the J gene TRBJ1-4; 7 bases fit TRBD1. Trimming removed 4 bases from V and 4 bases from J; junction bases left unmatched: 0. Germline V gene sequence: CDR1 GTSNPN, CDR2 SVGIG (reference sequence). This CDR3 comprises 12 residues. The DNA for the CDR3 is TGTGCCTGGACAGGGGGTAATGAAAAACTGTTTTTT. The encoded protein is CAWTGGNEKLFF.

The rearrangement joins TRBV5-4 to TRBJ2-3; 7 positions match TRBD2. CDR1 is SGHNT and CDR2 is YYREEE in the germline V gene (reference sequence). The CDR3 runs 14 residues. V shed 4 bases, J shed 1 base, and the junction held 3 bases outside the gene matches. CDR3 coding DNA: TGTGCCAGCAGCCAAAGCGGGGGCACAGATACGCAGTATTTT. Amino acids: CASSQSGGTDTQYF.

This clone was detected a few times. The chain employs TRBV10-2 and TRBJ1-2; D remains unclear. Trimming took 4 bases from V and 3 from J, leaving 12 bases between them. Germline V gene lookup returns CDR1 WSHSY and CDR2 SAAADI. The CDR3 contains 14 residues. The CDR3 spells CASSVGKADYGYTF. As DNA, the CDR3 is TGCGCCAGCAGTGTCGGTAAAGCGGACTATGGCTACACCTTC.

The V gene is TRBV18, the J gene TRBJ2-7; 8 nucleotides match TRBD2. In germline, CDR1 is KGHSH, CDR2 LQKENI. V shed 1 base and J 1 base; nucleotides not matched to a gene: 9. This CDR3 has 17 amino acids. As DNA, the CDR3 is TGTGCCAGCTCACCACGGCCGCGGGGGGAGAGGTCCTACGAGCAGTACTTC. Translating it yields CASSPRPRGERSYEQYF.

The rearrangement joins TRBV7-9 to TRBJ2-7; 10 positions agree with TRBD1. The CDR3 length is 15 residues. Germline V lookup: CDR1 SEHNR, CDR2 FQNEAQ (reference sequence). V lost 6 bases, J lost 6 bases, and 11 bases stayed unmatched. The CDR3 nucleotides are TGTGCCAGCAGATCATACCGACAGGGGGCTGGCGAGCAGTACTTC. Translated, it gives CASRSYRQGAGEQYF.

The chain recombines TRBV5-1 with TRBJ2-5; 13 bases align to TRBD2. V dropped 3 bases and J dropped 2; count of bases not matched to a gene: 7. The CDR3 has 17 residues. Looked up from germline, CDR1 is SGHRS and CDR2 is YFSETQ. CDR3 in amino acids: CASSSGLAGAVQETQYF. CDR3 bases: TGCGCCAGCAGCTCTGGACTAGCGGGGGCCGTACAAGAGACCCAGTACTTC.

The CDR3 DNA is TGCGCCAGCAGGAGGGAATCCGGAGGAAACACCATATATTTT. Translated, it gives CASRRESGGNTIYF. The genes are TRBV5-1 and TRBJ1-3, with D unresolved. This CDR3 is 14 amino acids long. The V gene's germline CDR1 is SGHRS and CDR2 YFSETQ. V lost 5 bases and J lost 4, with 13 bases in between.

J is TRBJ1-1 and V is TRBV5-1; 7 bases map to TRBD1. This CDR3 has 17 amino acids. V lost 1 base to trimming and J lost 5 bases; unmatched junction nucleotides: 14. CDR1 is SGHRS, CDR2 YFSETQ, per germline. DNA for the CDR3: TGCGCCAGCAGCTTGATGGGACAGTCTCGAGCAAGGACTGAAGCTTTCTTT. Protein product: CASSLMGQSRARTEAFF.

This sequence joins TRBV6-5 and TRBJ1-2; 8 nucleotides agree with TRBD1. Trimming cost V 2 bases and J 8 bases; bases outside gene matches: 4. The CDR3 length is 13 residues. Germline CDR1 reads MNHEY; CDR2 reads SVGAGI. CDR3 region: CASSYTGGVGYTF. DNA of the CDR3: TGTGCCAGCAGTTACACAGGGGGGGTGGGCTACACCTTC.

This chain joins TRBV28 and TRBJ2-7; D is possibly TRBD1 (6 bases). CDR1 MDHEN and CDR2 SYDVKM come from the germline V gene. The CDR3 runs to 12 residues. The V end lost 5 bases, the J end lost 7 bases, and 12 bases lay between the germline ends. The CDR3 sequence is CASSGQFWEQYF. The CDR3 DNA is TGTGCCAGCAGTGGACAGTTCTGGGAGCAGTACTTC.

This rearrangement joins TRBV18 to TRBJ2-5, with 9 bases that match TRBD1. With V trimmed by 1 base and J by 2 bases, 5 bases remained unmatched. Looked up from germline, CDR1 is KGHSH and CDR2 is LQKENI. CDR3 length equals 16 residues. In DNA, the CDR3 is TGTGCCAGCTCACCACTATTGACAGGGGGGCAAGAGACCCAGTACTTC. It yields the protein CASSPLLTGGQETQYF.

The chain is built from TRBV19 and TRBJ2-7, with a possible D match to TRBD1 (6 bases). The V and J ends lost 6 bases and 0 bases respectively, with 12 bases between them. The CDR3 runs 14 residues. The germline V gene has CDR1 LNHDA and CDR2 SQIVND (reference sequence). The CDR3 is CASSHQGSSYEQYF. The CDR3, as DNA: TGTGCCAGTAGCCATCAGGGGAGCTCCTACGAGCAGTACTTC.

This clone was seen only once. V and J are TRBV11-1 and TRBJ2-7; TRBD2 matches 13 bases. Germline lookup yields CDR1 SGHAT and CDR2 FQDESV (reference sequence). The CDR3 is made up of 16 amino acids. Losses at the gene ends were 5 bases for V and 6 bases for J; bases not matched to a gene: 10. The CDR3 coding sequence is TGTGCCAGCAGCCTCACTAGCGGGGGGGCCGTGAGCGAGCAGTACTTC. This translates into CASSLTSGGAVSEQYF. Based on the CDR3 plus reference TRBV11-1 and TRBJ2-7, the full variable domain is EAEVAQSPRYKITEKSQAVAFWCDPISGHATLYWYRQILGQGPELLVQFQDESVVDDSQLPKDRFSAERLKGVDSTLKIQPAELGDSAMYLCASSLTSGGAVSEQYFGPGTRLTVT.

DNA of the CDR3: TGTGCCATCAGATGGGGACAGGGGGCGCTTGAGCAGTACTTC. Amino acids: CAIRWGQGALEQYF. The chain employs TRBV10-3 and TRBJ2-7; 12 bases fit TRBD1. The CDR3 loop spans 14 amino acids. The germline V gene encodes CDR1 ENHRY and CDR2 SYGVKD. J was trimmed by 7 bases and V by 6 bases; bases with no gene match: 7.